Listed below are T cell receptor beta chains from one sample, sequenced in a study of OX40 agonist ivuxolimab in advanced cancers. TCRdb's copy holds only in-frame clones and misses some; the assay was immunoSEQ multiplex PCR. The sample yields 20,000 to 25,000 clones, over 65% seen once. Material: CD4+ or CD8+ T cells sorted from blood, obtained in a trial of the OX40 agonist ivuxolimab. The receptors derive from an adult with an advanced solid tumor such as melanoma, head and neck, liver or kidney cancer. The conserved cysteine and the conserved F or W are not part of the CDR3 here.

j_gene: TRBJ1-1
v_gene: TRBV5-5
CDR3aa: ASLGLNTEAF

j_gene: TRBJ1-3
v_gene: TRBV7-2
CDR3aa: ASTPGGRNTIY

j_gene: TRBJ2-3
v_gene: TRBV11-2
CDR3aa: ASSLDGGRGQDTQY

j_gene: TRBJ1-6
v_gene: TRBV7-2
CDR3aa: ASSLRSFGGTRNRPLH

j_gene: TRBJ2-2
v_gene: TRBV4-3
CDR3aa: ASSQGGIYTGELF

j_gene: TRBJ2-6
v_gene: TRBV28
CDR3aa: ASTIPGGPGANVLT

j_gene: TRBJ2-2
v_gene: TRBV4-2
CDR3aa: ASRLSGAINTGELF

j_gene: TRBJ1-5
v_gene: TRBV28
CDR3aa: ASRLPGQGNLQPQH

j_gene: TRBJ2-5
v_gene: TRBV18
CDR3aa: ASSPPISRGGETQY

j_gene: TRBJ2-3
v_gene: TRBV7-2
CDR3aa: ASSSRDRLSTDTQY

j_gene: TRBJ2-7
v_gene: TRBV7-3
CDR3aa: ASSLGFPLASYEQY

j_gene: TRBJ2-3
v_gene: TRBV7-2
CDR3aa: ASSPRGFADTDTQY

j_gene: TRBJ1-1
v_gene: TRBV19
CDR3aa: ASSGRRTNTEAF

j_gene: TRBJ2-7
v_gene: TRBV5-3
CDR3aa: ARSSTASYEQY

j_gene: TRBJ2-1
v_gene: TRBV11-2
CDR3aa: ASSFLSYNEQF